Shown below are 30 T cell receptor beta chains from a single sample sequenced in a study of OX40 agonist ivuxolimab in advanced cancers. Produced via immunoSEQ multiplex PCR; TCRdb's table is partial and in-frame only. The repertoire holds tens of thousands of clones, with about 86% as singletons. The material sequenced was CD4+ or CD8+ T cells sorted from blood, taken in a trial of the OX40 agonist ivuxolimab. Source of these receptors: an adult with an advanced solid tumor such as melanoma, head and neck, liver or kidney cancer.

The rearrangement joins TRBV7-2 to TRBJ1-2; a possible D gene is TRBD1 (6 bases). This CDR3 spans 13 amino acids. The germline V gene encodes CDR1 SGHTA and CDR2 FQGNSA. V was clipped by 3 bases and J by 13 bases, with 18 bases between them. This CDR3 is CASSFETQGTLTF. CDR3 nucleotide sequence: TGTGCCAGCAGCTTCGAAACACAGGGAACGCTCACCTTC.

CDR3 sequence reads: CASSRGTDRETQYF. The DNA for the CDR3 is TGTGCCAGCAGCAGAGGGACAGATCGGGAGACCCAGTACTTC. This chain connects TRBV7-2 to TRBJ2-5, with 7 nucleotides matching TRBD1. Germline CDR1 and CDR2: SGHTA and FQGNSA. The length of the CDR3 is 14 residues. V was pared by 5 bases and J by 5 bases, with 8 bases of the junction left unmatched.

V and J are TRBV7-9 and TRBJ1-1; D perhaps matches TRBD1 (6 bases). The germline V gene has CDR1 SEHNR and CDR2 FQNEAQ (reference sequence). V lost 7 bases, J lost 0 bases, and 15 bases lay in between. The CDR3 contains 15 residues. CDR3 region: CASKTKDRLNTEAFF. In nucleotides, the CDR3 is TGTGCCAGCAAAACGAAGGACAGACTGAACACTGAAGCTTTCTTT.

The V and J genes are TRBV19 and TRBJ2-7; tentatively, D is TRBD1 or TRBD2 (7 bases each). Trimming cost V 9 bases and J 1 base, with 19 bases left between them. The CDR3 covers 15 residues. CDR1 and CDR2 from the germline V gene are LNHDA and SQIVND (reference sequence). CDR3 in DNA: TGTGCCAGCCGGACAGGCGTGGGGGGGTCCTACGAGCAGTACTTC. Residues: CASRTGVGGSYEQYF.

This chain uses TRBV5-4 with TRBJ1-2; 7 bases map to TRBD1. Trimming removed 5 bases from V and 0 bases from J; junction bases left unmatched: 7. The germline V gene has CDR1 SGHNT and CDR2 YYREEE (reference sequence). CDR3 length equals 15 residues. The CDR3 sequence is CASRPDRAANYGYTF. In nucleotides, the CDR3 is TGTGCCAGCAGACCCGACAGGGCAGCTAACTATGGCTACACCTTC.

The chain has TRBV18 and TRBJ2-7; TRBD1 is a possible D gene (5 bases). Trimming left V 3 bases short and J 3 bases short, with 12 bases between. CDR3 size: 14 residues. Germline V gene data show CDR1 as KGHSH and CDR2 as LQKENI. The CDR3 DNA is TGTGCCAGCTCACCCCAGCGAACAGGCTACGAGCAGTACTTC. Translating gives CASSPQRTGYEQYF.

V is TRBV28 and J is TRBJ2-1; TRBD2 is a possible D gene (6 bases). Germline V lookup: CDR1 MDHEN, CDR2 SYDVKM. V dropped 3 bases and J dropped 0 bases, with 9 bases sitting between them. This CDR3 contains 15 residues. CDR3 residues: CASSFAGISYNEQFF. Written as DNA, the CDR3 is TGTGCCAGCAGTTTTGCGGGGATCTCCTACAATGAGCAGTTCTTC.

The chain employs TRBV6-1 and TRBJ1-5; D is unresolved. This CDR3 region has 15 residues. Deletions cut 4 bases from V and 1 base from J, with 11 bases between. Germline CDR1 and CDR2: MNHNS and SASEGT. CDR3 residues: CASSGAESSNQPQHF. In DNA, the CDR3 is TGTGCCAGCAGTGGGGCAGAAAGCAGCAATCAGCCCCAGCATTTT.

This clone was seen only a few times. The V and J genes are TRBV18 and TRBJ1-5; the D is unclear. V was cut by 2 bases and J by 5 bases, with 7 bases left in between. Germline loops: CDR1 KGHSH, CDR2 LQKENI. This CDR3 is built from 13 residues. Written as DNA, the CDR3 is TGTGCCAGCTCACCAAACAGTGATCAGCCCCAGCATTTT. Its translation is CASSPNSDQPQHF.

The chain has TRBV5-4 and TRBJ1-2; tentative D call: TRBD1 (5 bases). Deletions cut 0 bases from V and 3 bases from J, with 9 bases between. The CDR3 contains 14 residues. The germline V gene has CDR1 SGHNT and CDR2 YYREEE (reference sequence). CDR3 DNA: TGTGCCAGCAGCTTGGCCGGGACGGACTATGGCTACACCTTC. This gives the protein CASSLAGTDYGYTF.

V usage is TRBV4-1 and J usage is TRBJ1-3; 7 nucleotides align to TRBD1. Germline loops: CDR1 MGHRA, CDR2 YSYEKL. The CDR3 is 16 residues long. The trim removed 8 bases at V and 0 bases at J, leaving 10 bases unmatched. CDR3 DNA: TGCGCCAGCGGGCGACAGGGATCGAGCTCTGGAAACACCATATATTTT. Amino acids: CASGRQGSSSGNTIYF.

The CDR3 coding sequence is TGTGCCAGCAGCTTAGCCGCGGGGACGAGCAATCAGCCCCAGCATTTT. It translates to CASSLAAGTSNQPQHF. The chain joins TRBV7-2 to TRBJ1-5, with D possibly TRBD1 on 5 matching bases. The CDR3 spans 16 residues. Looked up from germline, CDR1 is SGHTA and CDR2 is FQGNSA. The V end lost 0 bases, the J end lost 1 base, and 10 bases lay between the germline ends.

The chain links TRBV30 to TRBJ2-5, with 10 bases fitting TRBD1. The length of the CDR3 is 15 residues. CDR1 is GTSNPN and CDR2 is SVGIG in the germline V gene (reference sequence). Unmatched junction bases numbered 12, after V lost 4 bases and J lost 7 bases. The CDR3, as DNA: TGTGCCTGGACCAGCCGAGGGGACAGGGGATTGACCCAGTACTTC. Its protein is CAWTSRGDRGLTQYF.

This chain uses TRBV5-5 with TRBJ2-2; D is uncertain. Germline CDR1 SGHKS, CDR2 YYEKEE (reference sequence). Trimming cost V 0 bases and J 0 bases, with 12 bases left between them. The CDR3 sequence is 17 residues long. The CDR3 sequence: CASSLAIGRTNTGELFF. The CDR3 DNA sequence: TGTGCCAGCAGCTTGGCCATCGGCAGGACGAACACCGGGGAGCTGTTTTTT.

J is TRBJ1-2 and V is TRBV7-2; TRBD1 agrees at 7 bases. V gave up 4 bases and J gave up 7 bases; unmatched junction bases: 9. CDR1 and CDR2 (germline): SGHTA, FQGNSA. This CDR3 comprises 14 residues. The CDR3 region is CASSSRGRVGGYTF. The CDR3 DNA reads as TGTGCCAGCAGCTCTAGGGGGCGGGTCGGTGGCTACACCTTC. Supplemented by reference TRBV7-2 and TRBJ1-2, the full variable domain reads GAGVSQSPSNKVTEKGKDVELRCDPISGHTALYWYRQSLGQGLEFLIYFQGNSAPDKSGLPSDRFSAERTGGSVSTLTIQRTQQEDSAVYLCASSSRGRVGGYTFGSGTRLTVV.

This sequence joins TRBV10-3 and TRBJ2-7, with D uncertain. Looked up from germline, CDR1 is ENHRY and CDR2 is SYGVKD. This CDR3 has 13 residues. Trimming left V 2 bases short and J 7 bases short, with 12 bases between. This chain's CDR3 is CAISEEPLREQYF. The CDR3 DNA sequence: TGTGCCATCAGTGAGGAGCCCCTTAGGGAGCAGTACTTC.

The chain couples TRBV30 to TRBJ2-5, with TRBD2 matching over 12 bases. Germline V lookup: CDR1 GTSNPN, CDR2 SVGIG (reference sequence). The CDR3 sequence is 16 residues long. Trimming took 0 bases from V and 1 from J; bases not matched to a gene: 3. This CDR3 reads CAWSVGTSGLQETQYF. For the CDR3, the DNA is TGTGCCTGGAGTGTAGGGACTAGCGGGCTCCAAGAGACCCAGTACTTC.

The rearrangement joins TRBV5-8 to TRBJ1-5; D gene ambiguous. Germline V CDR1 and CDR2: SGHTS, YDEGEE. V was clipped by 2 bases and J by 2 bases, with 11 bases between them. CDR3 length equals 15 residues. DNA of the CDR3: TGTGCCAGCAGCTTAAGGGTTTCCGGCAATCAGCCCCAGCATTTT. Protein: CASSLRVSGNQPQHF.

V and J are TRBV28 and TRBJ1-2, with a possible D match to TRBD1 (6 bases). The V and J ends lost 7 bases and 7 bases respectively, with 16 bases between them. Germline CDR1 is MDHEN and CDR2 is SYDVKM. This CDR3 is built from 13 residues. The CDR3: CASTHSGGGGYTF. CDR3 DNA sequence: TGTGCCAGCACCCATTCGGGGGGCGGTGGCTACACCTTC.

In this sample, this clone turned up a few times. V usage is TRBV11-2 and J usage is TRBJ1-6; unclear D gene. Germline values: CDR1 SGHAT, CDR2 FQNNGV. CDR3 size: 12 residues. The germline V and J ends were trimmed by 0 bases and 7 bases, with 1 base remaining between them. The CDR3 loop reads CASSLDNSPLHF. The CDR3 coding sequence is TGTGCCAGCAGCTTAGACAATTCACCCCTCCACTTT.

The gene calls are TRBV5-1 and TRBJ1-3; 7 nucleotides match TRBD1. This CDR3 comprises 15 residues. Germline CDR1 is SGHRS and CDR2 is YFSETQ. V lost 4 bases, J lost 4 bases, and 8 bases stayed unmatched. This chain's CDR3 is CASSLSPGQGNTIYF. The DNA of the CDR3 is TGCGCCAGCAGCCTTAGTCCGGGACAGGGAAACACCATATATTTT. Combining the CDR3 with reference TRBV5-1 and TRBJ1-3 gives the whole variable domain KAGVTQTPRYLIKTRGQQVTLSCSPISGHRSVSWYQQTPGQGLQFLFEYFSETQRNKGNFPGRFSGRQFSNSRSEMNVSTLELGDSALYLCASSLSPGQGNTIYFGEGSWLTVV.

This rearrangement joins TRBV28 to TRBJ1-4; D not certain. Per germline, CDR1 MDHEN and CDR2 SYDVKM. The CDR3 runs to 16 residues. V lost 2 bases and J lost 0, with 10 bases in between. The CDR3 DNA reads TGTGCCAGCAGTTTAGTGGGATTTGCAACTAATGAAAAACTGTTTTTT. Its protein product is CASSLVGFATNEKLFF.

This clone was found a few times. Additional DNA sequences in this sample encode the identical CDR3. The genes are TRBV27 and TRBJ1-5, with 11 bases matching TRBD1. CDR3 length: 14 amino acids. Trimming cost V 6 bases and J 7 bases; bases outside gene matches: 5. Germline lookup yields CDR1 MNHEY and CDR2 SMNVEV (reference sequence). The CDR3 protein is CASRPGTGGQPQHF. The CDR3 nucleotides read TGTGCCAGCAGGCCCGGGACAGGGGGGCAGCCCCAGCATTTT.

This clone occurred once. V usage is TRBV30 and J usage is TRBJ2-5, with D possibly being TRBD1 (6 bases). The CDR3 consists of 12 residues. Between the trimmed V and J ends, which lost 5 bases and 5 bases, there was a span of 12 bases. The germline V gene encodes CDR1 GTSNPN and CDR2 SVGIG (reference sequence). CDR3 amino acids: CAWATGTETQYF. CDR3 nucleotide sequence: TGTGCCTGGGCCACAGGGACGGAGACCCAGTACTTC.

The rearrangement joins TRBV6-4 to TRBJ1-1; D unclear. The CDR3 runs to 13 residues. V was pared by 2 bases and J by 7 bases, with 11 bases between. Germline-derived CDR1 and CDR2 are MRHNA and SNTAGT. The CDR3 reads CASSDEYGDEAFF. As DNA, the CDR3 is TGTGCCAGCAGTGACGAGTACGGGGATGAAGCTTTCTTT.

The chain carries TRBV15 and TRBJ2-7; 10 positions agree with TRBD1. Germline V gives CDR1 LNHNV, CDR2 YYDKDF (reference sequence). The J segment lost 0 bases and the V segment lost 6 bases, leaving 8 bases of the junction unmatched. CDR3 length equals 16 residues. The CDR3 region has the DNA TGTGCCACCAGTCGAGCGGGACAGGGGACCTCCTACGAGCAGTACTTC. Protein product: CATSRAGQGTSYEQYF.

The rearrangement links TRBV6-1 to TRBJ2-3, with D tentatively TRBD2 (6 bases). The V end was cut by 8 bases, the J end by 2 bases, with 17 bases between. Per germline, CDR1 MNHNS and CDR2 SASEGT. The CDR3 loop spans 15 amino acids. The CDR3 coding sequence is TGTGCCAGCTCTCTCCGGGGCGGGGACACAGATACGCAGTATTTT. It encodes CASSLRGGDTDTQYF.

V gene TRBV11-2 combines with J gene TRBJ2-5, with a tentative D call TRBD2 (6 bases). The CDR3 runs 14 residues. Germline V CDR1 and CDR2: SGHAT, FQNNGV. Trimming took off 5 bases at V and 2 bases at J, with 12 bases between the two ends. DNA for the CDR3: TGTGCCAGCAGCCCCGGGACTCCTCAAGAGACCCAGTACTTC. Amino acid sequence: CASSPGTPQETQYF.

The CDR3 bases are TGTGCCAGCAGCCGCGCCGTTAATTCATCACCCCTCCACTTT. It encodes CASSRAVNSSPLHF. V usage is TRBV6-5 and J usage is TRBJ1-6; D is unclear. The V and J ends lost 6 bases and 10 bases respectively, with 16 bases between them. CDR1 MNHEY and CDR2 SVGAGI come from the germline V gene. The CDR3 has 14 amino acids.

The chain couples TRBV19 to TRBJ1-5; the D is unclear. V dropped 2 bases and J dropped 7 bases, with 15 bases sitting between them. The CDR3 length is 15 residues. The germline gives CDR1 LNHDA, CDR2 SQIVND (reference sequence). In DNA, the CDR3 is TGTGCCAGTAGTATAACCGCCTCGGCGGGGCAGCCCCAGCATTTT. Translated: CASSITASAGQPQHF.